The T cell receptor (beta chain) under discussion was sequenced for a study of T cells in Graves' hyperthyroidism and ophthalmopathy. Study-wide results and limits: Most thyroid clonotypes with frequency above 0.001 were detected in blood.

RNA transcripts yielded amplified TCR beta CDR3 regions. HTBI primers were employed in a first-round RT-PCR of the TCR CDR3. TCRdb analysed the multiplex PCR reads with MiXCR anew, one entry per CDR3 protein. The table records under 650,000 distinct CDR3 sequences, around 15% of them present only once. No progression to ophthalmopathy during 18 months of follow-up defined stable disease. Cells are PBMCs isolated from around 10 ml of fresh blood. This clonotype was recorded at least ten times. The target antigen is unknown. The CDR3 extends over 15 amino acids. After removal of 8 bases from V and 1 base from J, the junction contained 9 bases not matched to a gene. The germline CDR1 and CDR2 sequences are DFQATT and SNEGSKA (reference sequence).

The source material was blood. This receptor was taken from a woman aged 25-40 years with Graves' hyperthyroidism. The gene calls are TRBV20-1 and TRBJ2-5; 11 positions agree with TRBD2. Written as DNA, the CDR3 is TGCAGTCTTAGTATAGCGGGAGGGCCCCAAGAGACCCAGTACTTC. Protein sequence: CSLSIAGGPQETQYF.